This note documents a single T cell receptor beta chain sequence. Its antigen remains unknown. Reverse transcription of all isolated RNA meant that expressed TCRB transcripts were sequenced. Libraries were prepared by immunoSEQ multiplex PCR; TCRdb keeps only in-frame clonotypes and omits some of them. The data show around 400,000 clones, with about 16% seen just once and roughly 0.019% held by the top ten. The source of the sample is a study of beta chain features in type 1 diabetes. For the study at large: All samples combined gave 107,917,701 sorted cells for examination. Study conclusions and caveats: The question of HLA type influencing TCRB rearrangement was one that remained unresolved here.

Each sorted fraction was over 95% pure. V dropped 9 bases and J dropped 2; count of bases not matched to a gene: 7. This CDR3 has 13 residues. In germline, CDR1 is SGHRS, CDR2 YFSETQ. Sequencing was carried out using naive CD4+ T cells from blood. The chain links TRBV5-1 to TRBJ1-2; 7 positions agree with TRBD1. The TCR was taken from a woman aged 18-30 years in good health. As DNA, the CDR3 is TGCGCCACAGCCGTGACAGGGAACTATGGCTACACCTTC. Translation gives CATAVTGNYGYTF.